Listed below are T cell receptor beta chains from one sample, sequenced in a study of chemoradiotherapy in HPV16-positive cancers. The protocol was immunoSEQ multiplex PCR, while the TCRdb copy is restricted to in-frame clones and leaves out a portion. The sample holds about 4,000 clones, around 75% seen once. The biological material was taken from a patient who underwent chemoradiotherapy. All receptors come from a human donor with HPV-associated anogenital cancer. CDR3s include the opening cysteine and the closing phenylalanine or tryptophan. A D gene is named only where the DNA matches it firmly. Clone sizes are given selectively: once, few, many, or a class where the clone is expanded.

J,V,size,D,CDR3,DNA
TRBJ2-7,TRBV4-2,NA,NA,CASSQGFEGYEQYF,TGTGCCAGCAGCCAGGGGTTTGAGGGCTACGAGCAGTACTTC
TRBJ2-5,TRBV7-9,NA,NA,CASSDWGSTGVETQYF,TGTGCCAGCAGCGACTGGGGATCTACTGGAGTAGAGACCCAGTACTTC
TRBJ2-1,TRBV29-1,NA,NA,CSATGQSSYNEQFF,TGCAGCGCGACAGGACAAAGCTCCTACAATGAGCAGTTCTTC
TRBJ2-2,TRBV25-1,NA,TRBD1,CASSLTTGGTGELFF,TGTGCCAGCAGTCTTACAACAGGGGGCACCGGGGAGCTGTTTTTT
TRBJ1-1,TRBV4-1,NA,NA,CASSQVPLTASAFF,TGCGCCAGCAGCCAAGTTCCTCTTACAGCGTCGGCTTTCTTT
TRBJ1-6,TRBV10-3,NA,NA,CAISEESGRGSYNSPLHF,TGTGCCATCAGTGAGGAATCTGGTCGCGGCTCCTATAATTCACCCCTCCACTTT
TRBJ2-1,TRBV7-2,NA,NA,CASRKEVGGEQFF,TGTGCCAGCAGGAAAGAGGTTGGAGGTGAGCAGTTCTTC
TRBJ2-3,TRBV5-6,NA,NA,CASSPLGGSTDTQYF,TGTGCCAGCAGCCCGTTGGGAGGAAGCACAGATACGCAGTATTTT
TRBJ2-7,TRBV28,NA,TRBD1,CASSLPLGQAYKQYF,TGTGCCAGCAGTTTGCCCCTGGGACAGGCATACAAGCAGTACTTC
TRBJ2-6,TRBV5-1,NA,NA,CASSLGYQGSDSGANVLTF,TGCGCCAGCAGCTTGGGATATCAGGGGTCCGACTCTGGGGCCAACGTCCTGACTTTC
TRBJ2-3,TRBV7-2,once,NA,CASSFSSTSSTDTQYF,TGTGCCAGCAGCTTCTCTTCCACCTCTAGCACAGATACGCAGTATTTT
TRBJ1-5,TRBV5-6,NA,NA,CASSLWGVGNQPQHF,TGTGCCAGCAGCTTGTGGGGGGTTGGCAATCAGCCCCAGCATTTT